This entry concerns a single T cell receptor (beta chain). What it binds is not known. The entry originates in a study of cytomegalovirus exposure and HLA in healthy donors. The study ran its PCR with 60 Vbeta and 13 Jbeta primers. Measured with immunoSEQ multiplex PCR; TCRdb has only the in-frame clones, and not every one. The sample yields more than 35,000 clones, of which the top ten take up roughly 1.4%. Whole-study findings and limits: A few of the chains that were CMV-associated were confirmed in vitro to be specific for CMV antigens. Accurate HLA-A and HLA-B prediction from TCR beta sequences was reported for most subjects.

The source is a man aged 25-40 years in good health and CMV-seronegative. Source material: PBMCs.

The CDR3 region is CASSQEQFTNYGYTF. The CDR3 DNA sequence: TGTGCCAGCAGCCAAGAACAGTTTACTAACTATGGCTACACCTTC. The chain combines TRBV4-2 with TRBJ1-2; D is unclear. CDR3 length: 15 amino acids. The ends were cut back, 0 bases at V and 0 bases at J, with 8 bases in the middle. CDR1 is LGHNA and CDR2 is YNFKEQ in the germline V gene.